This T cell receptor beta chain came from a study of cytomegalovirus exposure and HLA in healthy donors. At the level of the study: From donors who were HLA-typed, an early data release held approximately 80 million unique TCRs.

These donors, healthy bone marrow donors, were studied. The primer mix had 60 Vbeta and 13 Jbeta primers. Clones were read by immunoSEQ multiplex PCR, and TCRdb kept only the in-frame ones, dropping some. In the table there are some 160,000 clones, over 80% of which are singletons. The ends were cut back, 5 bases at V and 8 bases at J, with 16 bases in the middle. The CDR3 contains 15 residues. Germline V CDR1 and CDR2: MNHEY, SVGAGI. The TCR was taken from a woman aged 18-29 years in good health and CMV-seronegative. Material for sequencing was PBMCs. The V call is TRBV6-5, the J call TRBJ1-6; TRBD1 is a possible D gene (6 bases). The CDR3 DNA reads TGTGCCAGCAGTCCGAGACAGGCCGAGGATTCACCCCTCCACTTT. Encoded protein: CASSPRQAEDSPLHF.